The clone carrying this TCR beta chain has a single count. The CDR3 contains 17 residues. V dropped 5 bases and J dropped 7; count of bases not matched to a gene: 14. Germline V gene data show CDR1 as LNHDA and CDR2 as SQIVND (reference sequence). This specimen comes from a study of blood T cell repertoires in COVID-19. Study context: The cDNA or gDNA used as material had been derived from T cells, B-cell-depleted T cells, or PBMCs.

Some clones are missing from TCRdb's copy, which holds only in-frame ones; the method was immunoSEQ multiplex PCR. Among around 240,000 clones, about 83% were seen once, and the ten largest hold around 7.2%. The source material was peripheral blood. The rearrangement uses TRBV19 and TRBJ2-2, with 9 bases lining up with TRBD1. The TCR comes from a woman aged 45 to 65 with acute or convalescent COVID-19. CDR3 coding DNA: TGTGCCAGTAGTCCACGATCGTTTGGACAGGGGAGCGGGGAGCTGTTTTTT. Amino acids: CASSPRSFGQGSGELFF.